Below, one T cell receptor beta chain is given with its context. What it binds is unknown. The CDR3 has 13 amino acids. Trimming took off 8 bases at V and 0 bases at J, with 10 bases between the two ends. Germline V gene data show CDR1 as SGHTA and CDR2 as FQGNSA. Both about-4-week and about-12-week second-dose recipients were combined. The source of the sample is a study of T cell responses to AZD1222 COVID-19 vaccine. General observations from the study: Most donors were white British and more were female, and clonal diversity was possibly underestimated.

Measured with immunoSEQ multiplex PCR; TCRdb has only the in-frame clones, and not every one. The table shows over 85,000 clones, with less than 85% occurring only once. The clonotype was recovered from an adult who received the AZD1222 COVID-19 vaccine. This chain joins TRBV7-2 and TRBJ1-1; D remains ambiguous. Here the sequenced sample was peripheral blood, taken 28 days after the second AZD1222 dose. The CDR3 protein is CASLRSMNTEAFF. The CDR3 bases are TGTGCCAGCCTAAGATCGATGAACACTGAAGCTTTCTTT.